The T cell receptor beta chain under discussion was sequenced for a study of CD8 T cells in ankylosing spondylitis (dated 2017 in TCRdb). Some background on the complete study: The study profiled T cell receptor beta repertoires in healthy donors and ankylosing spondylitis patients to find disease-linked TCR variants. The whole study cohort included 108 healthy donors and about two dozen ankylosing spondylitis patients. Samples of peripheral blood were taken, and for ankylosing spondylitis patients, synovial fluid was collected as well.

At the junction V is shortened by 4 bases and J by 8 bases; bases outside the gene matches: 13. The germline V gene gives CDR1 as SGHRS and CDR2 as YFSETQ. Including the terminal cysteine and phenylalanine, the CDR3 comprises 16 residues. The only DNA kept is the CDR3, 48 bases in frame from the first base. The paper as a whole reports these results and caveats: Blood from ankylosing spondylitis patients appeared to be characterized by a TCR beta motif composed of eight highly homologous amino acid variants. Some TCR beta motif variants had previously been reported in synovial fluid and blood of reactive arthritis patients, which suggested common disease-initiation mechanisms. According to the report, matched synovial fluid samples from ankylosing spondylitis patients were significantly enriched for the disease-linked clones. The disease-linked clones had a CD8+ phenotype and were found at relatively low frequencies in peripheral blood.

This clonotype was recorded many times. Its recognized antigen is unknown. No base quality information exists; no much larger clone differs at one position. Sequencing was carried out with an Illumina HiSeq 2500. Quantitative 5'-RACE with molecular barcodes was the method used to prepare the TCR beta libraries. Concerning the study's data processing: A new computational method based on a probabilistic model of VDJ rearrangement was used to identify disease-linked TCR variants. TCRdb redid the processing of the public reads, applying fastp at Q25 and MiXCR, and retained in-frame beta chains. Every entry covers one CDR3 protein and lists the most common genes and DNA from its rows. The V and J calls follow TCRdb's processing rather than the paper's. The sample table shows more than 650,000 distinct CDR3 sequences, and around 11% are seen once. The ten largest clones capture less than 0.65% of the sample.

Material: blood, either unsorted or a sorted T cell fraction (not recorded which). The sequence is built from TRBV5-1 and TRBJ2-1, with TRBD2 identical over 9 junction bases. This receptor was taken from a male donor with ankylosing spondylitis. The nucleotide sequence is given as TGCGCCAGCAGCCCCGGTTCGCTAGCGGGAATCGATGAGCAGTTCTTC. Protein translation: CASSPGSLAGIDEQFF.